The entry below describes one T cell receptor (beta chain). Its antigen remains unknown. The sample belongs to a study of cytomegalovirus exposure and HLA in healthy donors. Findings of the study overall: Some TCR beta chains (164 of them) were listed as cytomegalovirus-associated. The dataset shows that most TCR sequences were rare, while some public TCRs occurred in many donors.

Measured with immunoSEQ multiplex PCR; TCRdb has only the in-frame clones, and not every one. The repertoire has about 130,000 clones, 70% to 90% of them found once; the top ten carry roughly 6.5%. CDR3 length: 17 residues. V was clipped by 1 base and J by 5 bases, with 22 bases between them. Germline CDR1 is SGHRS and CDR2 is YFSETQ. The origin of this receptor is a woman in her 30s in good health and CMV-seropositive. The genes are TRBV5-1 and TRBJ2-7; TRBD2 might be the D (5 bases). Specimen: PBMCs. The CDR3 DNA follows: TGCGCCAGCAGCTTGCGAGGCTCCGGGAAAATGTACGACGAGCAGTACTTC. Protein sequence: CASSLRGSGKMYDEQYF.